This T cell receptor (beta chain) emerged from a study of cytomegalovirus exposure and HLA in healthy donors. PCR was performed using 60 Vbeta and 13 Jbeta primers. Some clones are missing from TCRdb's copy, which holds only in-frame ones; the method was immunoSEQ multiplex PCR. The sample lists some 140,000 clones, 70% to 80% occurring once. V trimming: 7 bases; J trimming: 4 bases; junction bases outside the gene matches: 6. The CDR3 length is 13 residues. Germline loops: CDR1 SQVTM, CDR2 ANQGSEA. The sample comprised PBMCs. The TCR originated in a female donor in good health and CMV-seronegative. The gene calls are TRBV29-1 and TRBJ2-5; 10 bases map to TRBD2. The CDR3 DNA reads as TGCAGCGGGTCTAGCGGGGGTTTAGAGACCCAGTACTTC. It translates to CSGSSGGLETQYF.